This T cell receptor beta chain originates from a study of breast tumors, draining lymph nodes, adjacent tissues. Study-level results: Compared with basal-like, luminal-like tumors shared significantly more repertoire with nontumor tissue. Tumor repertoires ranked between lymph nodes and nontumor tissue in diversity, with V and J gene preferences. The data were judged consistent with most tumor T cells coming from lymph node and expanding in tumor. That most tumor T cells come from lymph nodes remained unproven.

Breast cancer patients provided tissue from their axillary draining lymph nodes. This clonotype turned up a few times. Its antigen is not known. Given a much more abundant clone one base away, this may be a read error. TCRdb redid the calling of the multiplex PCR reads with MiXCR, one entry per CDR3 protein. The data contain some 83,000 distinct CDR3 sequences, under 25% of them singletons. The length of the CDR3 is 16 residues. The germline gives CDR1 SGDLS, CDR2 YYNGEE. V was pared by 5 bases and J by 1 base, with 16 bases between. This sequence joins TRBV9 and TRBJ1-5, with D unresolved. Sequencing was done on a sample of axillary lymph node tissue. The TCR comes from a female donor with breast cancer. Some clones in this sample may be carry-over from other donors' samples. This chain's CDR3 is CASRGKYRRSNQPQHF. For the CDR3, the DNA is TGTGCCAGCAGGGGAAAGTACAGACGGAGCAATCAGCCCCAGCATTTT. The complete variable domain, with remaining parts taken from reference TRBV9 and TRBJ1-5, reads DSGVTQTPKHLITATGQRVTLRCSPRSGDLSVYWYQQSLDQGLQFLIQYYNGEERAKGNILERFSAQQFPDLHSELNLSSLELGDSALYFCASRGKYRRSNQPQHFGDGTRLSIL.